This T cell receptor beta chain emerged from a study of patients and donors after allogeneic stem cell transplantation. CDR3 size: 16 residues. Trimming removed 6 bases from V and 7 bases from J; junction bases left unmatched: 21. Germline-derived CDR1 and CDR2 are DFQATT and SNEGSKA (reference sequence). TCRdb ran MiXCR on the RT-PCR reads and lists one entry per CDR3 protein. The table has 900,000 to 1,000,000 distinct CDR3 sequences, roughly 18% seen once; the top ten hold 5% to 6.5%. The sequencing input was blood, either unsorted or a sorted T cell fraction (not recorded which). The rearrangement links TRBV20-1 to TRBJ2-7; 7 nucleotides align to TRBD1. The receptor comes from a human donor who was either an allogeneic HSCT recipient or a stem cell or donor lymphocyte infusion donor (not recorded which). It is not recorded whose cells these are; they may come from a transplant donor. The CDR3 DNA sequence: TGCAGTGCCGGTCGGGACAGAGCTTACTCCTCGGGGGAGCAGTACTTC. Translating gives CSAGRDRAYSSGEQYF.